This TCR beta chain was profiled in a study of CD4 T cells in relation to SARS-CoV-2 and coronaviruses. For the study at large: TCR beta CDR3s were sequenced after roughly nine-day antigen culture of PBMCs.

Naive and memory CD4+ T cells were separated from cryopreserved PBMCs. In regard to this clone: Its specificity is not known.

V was trimmed by 11 bases and J by 0 bases, leaving 11 bases between them. Germline V gives CDR1 SEHNR, CDR2 FQNEAQ (reference sequence). There are 12 residues in the CDR3. Findings and limits, study-wide: In roughly 65% of donors, memory CD4+ clonotypes crossrecognized SARS-CoV-2 and at least one common cold coronavirus spike.

Some clones are missing from TCRdb's copy, which holds only in-frame ones; the method was immunoSEQ multiplex PCR. The repertoire consists of about 40,000 clones, with over 75% occurring once and the leading ten covering about a fifth. The receptor was isolated from an adult with COVID-19. The chain couples TRBV7-9 to TRBJ2-7; a possible D gene is TRBD1 (6 bases). The sequenced sample consisted of memory CD4+ T cells from PBMCs, cultured in vitro. The CDR3 loop reads CASRGGSYEQYF. CDR3 in DNA: TGTGCCTCCCGAGGGGGCTCCTACGAGCAGTACTTC.